The rows below give T cell receptor beta chains drawn from one sample of a study of blood T cell repertoires in COVID-19. Using immunoSEQ multiplex PCR, the repertoire was profiled, and TCRdb retains in-frame clones only, with some absent. The sample includes tens of thousands of clones, approximately 83% seen only once; the top ten take approximately 15%. The sequenced sample consisted of peripheral blood. These receptors all stem from a man aged 40-49 years with COVID-19, enrolled during active disease. The conserved cysteine and the conserved F or W are not part of the CDR3 here. Clone size is stated in some rows and not others, as once, few, many or a class when expanded.

V | size | length | CDR3
TRBV28 | NA | 13 | ASSQRTIAKNIQY
TRBV5-6 | NA | 13 | ASSSLTSGQETQY
TRBV6-5 | many | 14 | ASSYSQGWRNTEAF
TRBV5-4 | NA | 12 | ASSRTTGVDEQY
TRBV10-1 | NA | 12 | ASRRDIYTGELF
TRBV30 | few | 11 | AWSVQENTEAF
TRBV9 | NA | 11 | ASSAGFQETQY
TRBV11-2 | NA | 14 | ASSFRDRVTYNEQF
TRBV7-9 | NA | 12 | ASSAGQGAGELF
TRBV28 | NA | 12 | ASSLVQANEKLF
TRBV3-1/TRBV3-2 | once | 10 | ASSQGPQPQH